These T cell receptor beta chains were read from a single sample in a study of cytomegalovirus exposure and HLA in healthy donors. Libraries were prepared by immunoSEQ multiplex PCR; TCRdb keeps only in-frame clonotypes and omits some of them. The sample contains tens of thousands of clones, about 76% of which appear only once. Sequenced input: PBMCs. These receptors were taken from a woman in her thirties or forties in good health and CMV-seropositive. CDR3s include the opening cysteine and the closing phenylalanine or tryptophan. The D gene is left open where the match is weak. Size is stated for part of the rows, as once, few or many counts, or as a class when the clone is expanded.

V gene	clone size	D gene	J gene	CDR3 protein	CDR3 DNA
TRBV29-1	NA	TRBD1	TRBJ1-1	CSVEDSRRRGLTEAFF	TGCAGCGTTGAAGACAGCCGGCGGAGGGGGCTAACTGAAGCTTTCTTT
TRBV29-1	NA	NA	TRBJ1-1	CSVRVLNTEAFF	TGCAGCGTTCGGGTATTAAACACTGAAGCTTTCTTT
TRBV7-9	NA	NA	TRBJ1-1	CASRRVTEAFF	TGTGCCAGCCGCCGAGTCACTGAAGCTTTCTTT
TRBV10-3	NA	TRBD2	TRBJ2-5	CAISESPSGTQETQYF	TGTGCCATCAGTGAGTCGCCTAGCGGAACCCAAGAGACCCAGTACTTC
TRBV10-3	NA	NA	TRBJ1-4	CAISDGGTNEKLFF	TGTGCCATCAGTGATGGCGGGACGAATGAAAAACTGTTTTTT
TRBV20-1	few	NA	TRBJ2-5	CRIPFGETQYF	TGCAGGATCCCCTTCGGTGAGACCCAGTACTTC
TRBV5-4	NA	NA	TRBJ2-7	CASSSEGAGEQYF	TGTGCCAGCAGCTCGGAGGGGGCAGGGGAGCAGTACTTC
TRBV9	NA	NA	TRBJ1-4	CASGATTNEKLFF	TGTGCCAGCGGGGCAACAACTAATGAAAAACTGTTTTTT
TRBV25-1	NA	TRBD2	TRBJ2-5	CASRGLAGIQETQYF	TGTGCCAGCAGAGGACTAGCGGGCATCCAAGAGACCCAGTACTTC
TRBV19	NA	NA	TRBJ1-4	CASSRDTFRTNEKLFF	TGTGCCAGTAGTAGGGACACCTTCAGAACTAATGAAAAACTGTTTTTT
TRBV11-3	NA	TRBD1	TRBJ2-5	CASSLGQGDPETQYF	TGTGCCAGCAGCTTAGGACAGGGCGACCCAGAGACCCAGTACTTC
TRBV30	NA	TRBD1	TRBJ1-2	CAWSVGQGVYGYTF	TGTGCCTGGAGTGTCGGACAGGGAGTCTATGGCTACACCTTC
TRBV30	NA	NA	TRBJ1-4	CAWTPSGVGNEKLFF	TGTGCCTGGACCCCGTCAGGGGTTGGTAATGAAAAACTGTTTTTT
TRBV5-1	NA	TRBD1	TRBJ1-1	CASSRQGQSMNTEAFF	TGCGCCAGCAGCCGACAGGGACAGTCCATGAACACTGAAGCTTTCTTT
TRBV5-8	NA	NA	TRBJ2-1	CASSSGGEQFF	TGTGCCAGCAGCTCCGGCGGGGAGCAGTTCTTC
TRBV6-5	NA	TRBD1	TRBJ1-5	CASRGTGPNQPQHF	TGTGCCAGCAGGGGGACAGGACCCAATCAGCCCCAGCATTTT
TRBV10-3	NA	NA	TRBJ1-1	CATRDKMNTEAFF	TGTGCCACCAGGGACAAGATGAACACTGAAGCTTTCTTT
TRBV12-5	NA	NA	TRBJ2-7	CASGLTSKTGEIHEQYF	TGTGCTAGTGGTTTGACCTCTAAAACCGGGGAGATCCACGAGCAGTACTTC
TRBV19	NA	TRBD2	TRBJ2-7	CASSEGTSGNLYEQYF	TGTGCCAGTAGTGAAGGGACTAGCGGGAATTTGTACGAGCAGTACTTC
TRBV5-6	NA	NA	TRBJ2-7	CASSSGSFYEQYF	TGTGCCAGCAGCTCGGGGTCGTTCTACGAGCAGTACTTC
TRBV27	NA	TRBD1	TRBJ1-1	CASSLMVGTGRFEAFF	TGTGCCAGCAGTTTAATGGTAGGGACAGGGCGCTTTGAAGCTTTCTTT
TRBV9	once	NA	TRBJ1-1	CASSVGAHVTEAFF	TGTGCCAGCAGCGTAGGGGCGCATGTAACTGAAGCTTTCTTT
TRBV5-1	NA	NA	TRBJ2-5	CASSPRGETQYF	TGCGCCAGCAGCCCCCGGGGGGAGACCCAGTACTTC
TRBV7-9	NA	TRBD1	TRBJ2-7	CASSPYRGPGEQYF	TGTGCCAGCAGCCCGTACAGGGGGCCGGGCGAGCAGTACTTC
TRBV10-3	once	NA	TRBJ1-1	CAISEPGHSNTEAFF	TGTGCCATCAGTGAGCCAGGACATTCGAACACTGAAGCTTTCTTT
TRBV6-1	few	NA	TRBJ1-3	CASSILSGNTIYF	TGTGCCAGCAGTATCCTCTCTGGAAACACCATATATTTT
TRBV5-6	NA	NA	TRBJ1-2	CASMPSRVAYGYTF	TGTGCCAGCATGCCCTCCAGGGTGGCCTATGGCTACACCTTC
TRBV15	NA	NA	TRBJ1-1	CATSRVPVRRHYEAFF	TGTGCCACCAGCAGAGTGCCTGTCAGGAGGCACTATGAAGCTTTCTTT